Listed below are T cell receptor beta chains from one sample, sequenced in a study of T-cell reconstitution after alpha-beta-depleted transplantation in children. From the PCR reads, TCRdb called clonotypes with MiXCR, one entry per CDR3 protein. The repertoire holds about 400,000 distinct CDR3 sequences, with about 17% as singletons. The sequenced sample was PBMCs, mostly from graft donor cells, obtained 360 days after TCRalphabeta/CD19-depleted stem cell transplant. The source of these receptors is a boy in the first two years of life who had a stem cell transplant for Wiskott-Aldrich syndrome, so the T cells may come from the graft donor. The CDR3 runs from the conserved cysteine through the conserved F or W. Fields, in order: J gene, V gene, CDR3 protein.

>TRBJ2-5|TRBV2
CASSDQDQETQYF
>TRBJ2-2|TRBV29-1
CSVVLGTTGELFF
>TRBJ2-1|TRBV6-1
CASSGPPFREQFF
>TRBJ2-1|TRBV7-8
CASSGTLLYNEQFF
>TRBJ2-5|TRBV11-1
CASSLARGQGAKQETQYF
>TRBJ2-2|TRBV30
CAWSPRRNSVNTGELFF
>TRBJ2-2|TRBV10-3
CAISDWQGPPGELFF
>TRBJ2-1|TRBV29-1
CSVLIRLGGGLAMEDEQFF
>TRBJ2-5|TRBV20-1
CSSLAAQETQYF
>TRBJ2-7|TRBV5-1
CASSLGQPNYEQYF
>TRBJ2-7|TRBV7-2
CASSSLGGSYEQYF
>TRBJ2-3|TRBV29-1
CSVALDTQYF
>TRBJ1-5|TRBV12-3/TRBV12-4
CASRLNRATQPQHF
>TRBJ2-7|TRBV3-1
CASSQDLSGRASSYEQYF
>TRBJ2-2|TRBV7-9
CASTDKNTGELFF
>TRBJ2-2|TRBV5-6
CASRMAKKRDRNTGELFF
>TRBJ2-3|TRBV7-8
CASSPSPGGAGTQYF
>TRBJ2-3|TRBV4-3
CASSQADRADTQYF
>TRBJ1-1|TRBV4-3
CASSQLRGPEAGEAFF
>TRBJ1-2|TRBV10-3
CAISTRDPDYGYTF
>TRBJ2-7|TRBV20-1
CSATGSWGQGYEQYF
>TRBJ1-2|TRBV20-1
CSAITDSTYGYTF
>TRBJ2-2|TRBV6-1
CASSPLAGRPGTGELFF
>TRBJ2-5|TRBV29-1
CSVEDVLRGTQYF
>TRBJ2-1|TRBV5-1
CASGQTTGTEQFF
>TRBJ2-7|TRBV20-1
CSARRGTGKNYEQYF
>TRBJ2-2|TRBV6-1
CASRGTSANTGELFF
>TRBJ2-2|TRBV10-3
CAIARGTGELFF
>TRBJ1-1|TRBV10-3
CAISESVGATEAFF
>TRBJ2-6|TRBV27
CASSLVPSGANVLTF
>TRBJ2-7|TRBV5-1
CASSLGLGDRGYEQYF
>TRBJ2-7|TRBV6-5
CASSYSKLQGPDEQYF
>TRBJ2-1|TRBV13
CASSLFPKLGMSSYNEQFF